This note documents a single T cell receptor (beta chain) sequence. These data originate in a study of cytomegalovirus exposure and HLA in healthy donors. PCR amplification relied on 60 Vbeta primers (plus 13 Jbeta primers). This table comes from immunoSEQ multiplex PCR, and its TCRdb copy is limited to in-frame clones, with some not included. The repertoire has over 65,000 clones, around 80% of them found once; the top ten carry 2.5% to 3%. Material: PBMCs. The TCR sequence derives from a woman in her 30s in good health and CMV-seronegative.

The CDR3, as DNA: TGTGCCAGGGGCGGGACAGGGATAGACACCGGGGAGCTGTTTTTT. It translates to CARGGTGIDTGELFF. The genes are TRBV2 and TRBJ2-2; TRBD1 matches 9 bases. CDR1 is SNHLY, CDR2 FYNNEI, per germline. The CDR3 totals 15 residues. V lost 9 bases, J lost 3 bases, and 8 bases stayed unmatched.